This passage covers 20 T cell receptor beta chains from one sample sequenced in a study of blood T cell repertoires in COVID-19. TCRdb's table, derived via immunoSEQ multiplex PCR, lists solely in-frame clones and lacks some. The sample consists of tens of thousands of clones, around nine tenths of them appearing once. The specimen sequenced was peripheral blood. Receptor source: a woman aged 45-65 years with active or convalescent COVID-19.

The CDR3 sequence is CASSSWVGRKESPLHF. The CDR3 DNA follows: TGTGCCAGCAGCTCGTGGGTAGGGAGAAAGGAATCACCCCTCCACTTT. The rearrangement uses TRBV5-5 and TRBJ1-6, with D unclear. Between the trimmed V and J ends, which lost 3 bases and 10 bases, there was a span of 20 bases. The CDR3 sequence is 16 residues long. The V gene's germline CDR1 is SGHKS and CDR2 YYEKEE (reference sequence).

The V and J genes are TRBV6-5 and TRBJ2-5; TRBD2 might be the D (5 bases). CDR3 length: 12 residues. Germline values: CDR1 MNHEY, CDR2 SVGAGI. The ends were cut back, 6 bases at V and 5 bases at J, with 10 bases in the middle. CDR3 loop: CASRRGRETQYF. The CDR3 region has the DNA TGTGCCAGCAGGAGAGGGCGGGAGACCCAGTACTTC.

A few counts support this clone. The chain is built from TRBV10-1 and TRBJ2-7; D is possibly TRBD2 (6 bases). This CDR3 spans 13 amino acids. V was cut by 8 bases and J by 4 bases, with 15 bases left in between. The germline V gene encodes CDR1 WNHNN and CDR2 SYGVQD (reference sequence). CDR3 sequence (DNA): TGCGCCAGCGGGGGGTCAAACGTGTACGAGCAGTACTTC. Protein sequence: CASGGSNVYEQYF.

The table lists this clone with a few counts. The chain couples TRBV3-1 (or the pseudogene TRBV3-2) to TRBJ2-7, with D unresolved. This CDR3 is built from 16 residues. Trimming pared 1 base from V and 4 bases from J, leaving 17 bases between. Germline CDR1 LGHDT, CDR2 YNNKEL (reference sequence). CDR3 nucleotides: TGTGCCAGCAGCCAAGCACGAGGTTCCCCTCGTTACGAGCAGTACTTC. It translates to CASSQARGSPRYEQYF.

This clone came up once. The rearrangement uses TRBV5-4 and TRBJ2-7, with a tentative D call TRBD1 (6 bases). CDR3 length equals 15 residues. The germline V gene encodes CDR1 SGHNT and CDR2 YYREEE (reference sequence). V shed 0 bases and J shed 7 bases, with 17 bases lying between them. The CDR3 nucleotides are TGTGCCAGCAGCTTGGTCCCAGGGGATTTCCGGGAGCAGTACTTC. Its protein product is CASSLVPGDFREQYF.

The CDR3 spells CASLGTEGEQFF. The CDR3 region has the DNA TGTGCCAGCCTTGGGACAGAAGGGGAGCAGTTCTTC. J is TRBJ2-1 and V is TRBV7-9; 7 bases match TRBD1. Germline lookup yields CDR1 SEHNR and CDR2 FQNEAQ (reference sequence). The length of the CDR3 is 12 residues. Losses at the gene ends were 8 bases for V and 10 bases for J; bases not matched to a gene: 8.

The gene calls are TRBV11-2 and TRBJ1-2; a possible D gene is TRBD1 (6 bases). Trimming cost V 2 bases and J 3 bases, with 13 bases left between them. CDR3 length: 15 residues. Germline assignment: CDR1 SGHAT and CDR2 FQNNGV. CDR3 sequence reads: CASSLQGLRYYGYTF. CDR3 nucleotides: TGTGCCAGCAGCTTACAGGGGCTGCGGTACTATGGCTACACCTTC.

This clone showed up just once. The junction does not match germline at one end; this may be a read error. The chain has TRBV2 and TRBJ2-1; 9 nucleotides match TRBD2. The germline V gene has CDR1 SNHLY and CDR2 FYNNEI. The CDR3 is made up of 17 amino acids. The CDR3 region has the DNA TGTGCCAGCAATGAAGGGGTTGCGGGAGGGCCTTTTAATGAGCAGTTCTTC. Amino acids: CASNEGVAGGPFNEQFF.

The chain uses TRBV6-1 and TRBJ1-5, with TRBD1 identical over 7 bases. V shed 2 bases, J shed 7 bases, and the junction held 2 bases outside the gene matches. This CDR3 is built from 13 residues. Germline values: CDR1 MNHNS, CDR2 SASEGT. CDR3 DNA sequence: TGTGCCAGCAGTGAAACAGGGGACCAGCCCCAGCATTTT. The encoded protein is CASSETGDQPQHF.

CDR3: CASSLTGTGYNEQFF. The DNA of the CDR3 is TGTGCCAGCAGCTTAACGGGGACAGGCTACAATGAGCAGTTCTTC. V usage is TRBV7-3 and J usage is TRBJ2-1; 8 bases are a match to TRBD1. Germline trimming cut 0 bases from V and 3 bases from J; bases unmatched to any gene: 1. This CDR3 has 15 residues. Germline V gene data show CDR1 as SGHTA and CDR2 as FQGTGA.

The chain carries TRBV4-1 and TRBJ1-4; D is possibly TRBD1 (5 bases). CDR3 size: 14 residues. Germline V gene data show CDR1 as MGHRA and CDR2 as YSYEKL. V lost 5 bases and J lost 6, with 13 bases in between. The CDR3 DNA reads TGCGCCAGCAGCTCAGGGTTTGGAGATGAAAAACTGTTTTTT. Its translation: CASSSGFGDEKLFF.

The CDR3 DNA follows: TGTGCCAGCAGCTTAGATTCCGGGGGAGGGCCCCAAACGCAGTATTTT. Protein sequence: CASSLDSGGGPQTQYF. The V and J genes are TRBV11-3 and TRBJ2-3, with 7 bases identical to TRBD2. V shed 0 bases and J 9 bases; nucleotides not matched to a gene: 12. The CDR3 extends over 16 amino acids. Germline CDR1 SGHNT, CDR2 YENEEA.

In nucleotides, the CDR3 is TGTGCCAGCAGCCCCAGGGTCAATTCACCCCTCCACTTT. As protein: CASSPRVNSPLHF. The rearrangement uses TRBV3-1 (or the pseudogene TRBV3-2) and TRBJ1-6; TRBD1 might be the D (5 bases). CDR1 and CDR2 (germline): LGHDT, YNNKEL (reference sequence). CDR3 length: 13 amino acids. The V end lost 4 bases, the J end lost 7 bases, and 8 bases lay between the germline ends.

The rearrangement joins TRBV7-9 to TRBJ1-5; D unresolved. The CDR3 runs 13 residues. V was trimmed by 3 bases and J by 9 bases, leaving 12 bases between them. CDR1 is SEHNR and CDR2 is FQNEAQ in the germline V gene (reference sequence). The CDR3: CASSLDGKRPQHF. DNA for the CDR3: TGTGCCAGCAGCTTGGACGGGAAAAGGCCCCAGCATTTT.

This sequence joins TRBV11-3 and TRBJ2-1; 9 nucleotides line up with TRBD1. The CDR3 runs 15 residues. The germline V gene has CDR1 SGHNT and CDR2 YENEEA. V lost 4 bases, J lost 1 base, and 2 bases stayed unmatched. The CDR3 loop is CASSSGTGSYNEQFF. The CDR3 coding sequence is TGTGCCAGCAGCTCCGGGACAGGGTCCTACAATGAGCAGTTCTTC. The variable domain in full, with the rest retrieved from reference TRBV11-3 and TRBJ2-1, is EAGVVQSPRYKIIEKKQPVAFWCNPISGHNTLYWYLQNLGQGPELLIRYENEEAVDDSQLPKDRFSAERLKGVDSTLKIQPAELGDSAVYLCASSSGTGSYNEQFFGPGTRLTVL.

In DNA form, the CDR3 reads TGCGCCAGCATCGGTTCAGGGAGGCATCTCTACGAGCAGTACTTC. It is translated as CASIGSGRHLYEQYF. The chain carries TRBV10-2 and TRBJ2-7; TRBD2 is a possible D gene (6 bases). The CDR3 sequence is 15 residues long. V lost 7 bases to trimming and J lost 3 bases, with 19 bases between them. Germline V gene sequence: CDR1 WSHSY, CDR2 SAAADI.

V and J are TRBV13 and TRBJ2-6; perhaps TRBD1 as D (6 bases). The CDR3 consists of 16 residues. V was trimmed by 2 bases and J by 1 base, leaving 9 bases between them. Germline CDR1 PRHDT, CDR2 FYEKMQ (reference sequence). CDR3 loop: CASSLLRGSGANVLTF. CDR3 nucleotide sequence: TGTGCCAGCAGCTTATTGAGGGGGTCTGGGGCCAACGTCCTGACTTTC.

The chain employs TRBV19 and TRBJ1-5; TRBD1 matches at 8 bases. The CDR3 loop spans 17 amino acids. The germline V gene encodes CDR1 LNHDA and CDR2 SQIVND (reference sequence). V was pared by 6 bases and J by 1 base, with 11 bases of the junction left unmatched. The DNA of the CDR3 is TGTGCCAGTAGCAGAGCAGGTCGGACAGGGAGCAATCAGCCCCAGCATTTT. Translated: CASSRAGRTGSNQPQHF.

This rearrangement joins TRBV9 to TRBJ2-2, with 8 bases identical to TRBD1. The CDR3 has 15 residues. CDR1 SGDLS and CDR2 YYNGEE come from the germline V gene. V was clipped by 3 bases and J by 4 bases; unmatched bases: 5. CDR3 amino acids: CASSGPGQATGELFF. CDR3 in DNA: TGTGCCAGCAGCGGCCCGGGACAGGCCACCGGGGAGCTGTTTTTT. Drawing the rest from reference TRBV9 and TRBJ2-2, the complete variable domain is DSGVTQTPKHLITATGQRVTLRCSPRSGDLSVYWYQQSLDQGLQFLIQYYNGEERAKGNILERFSAQQFPDLHSELNLSSLELGDSALYFCASSGPGQATGELFFGEGSRLTVL.

This clone was counted once. The chain couples TRBV19 to TRBJ2-1; TRBD2 matches 9 bases. There are 11 residues in the CDR3. Germline CDR1 LNHDA, CDR2 SQIVND (reference sequence). With 10 bases clipped from V and 10 bases from J, the junction kept 5 bases outside the gene matches. CDR3 in amino acids: CATRSGREQFF. In DNA, the CDR3 is TGTGCCACAAGGAGCGGGAGGGAGCAGTTCTTC.